The present entry profiles one T cell receptor (beta chain) with its context. Germline CDR1 is MNHEY and CDR2 is SVGAGI. V was shortened by 10 bases and J by 8 bases, with 20 bases between the two germline ends. CDR3 length: 14 amino acids. Some clones are missing from TCRdb's copy, which holds only in-frame ones; the method was immunoSEQ multiplex PCR. The table has about 50,000 clones, approximately 85% seen once. The data were taken from a study of PD-L1 blockade in urothelial cancer. Time point denoted: peripheral blood 6 weeks after treatment start. This chain connects TRBV6-5 to TRBJ1-4, with D maybe TRBD1 (5 bases). The receptor was derived from a man aged 45-60 years with urothelial cancer. This sample comprised PBMCs, obtained around atezolizumab (anti-PD-L1) treatment. The CDR3, as DNA: TGTGCCATCGGGAGGACTCCTGAGGGGGAAAAACTGTTTTTT. This gives the protein CAIGRTPEGEKLFF.